The source of this T cell receptor beta chain is a study of Ad26.COV2.S vaccination and SARS-CoV-2 variants. The CDR3 has 15 residues. The germline V gene has CDR1 SGHRS and CDR2 YFSETQ. V gave up 0 bases and J gave up 6 bases; unmatched junction bases: 2. Worth noting for this clone: What it binds is not known.

As for treatment: 15 to 20 received Ad26.COV2.S at low or high dose, single or two shots; 5 received placebo; per-sample allocation not given. Repertoires come from day 63 after the first vaccine or placebo injection. Study-wide points: Total T cell responses, in the TCR breadth and depth analyses, may have been underestimated.

Measured with immunoSEQ multiplex PCR; TCRdb has only the in-frame clones, and not every one. Among approximately 420,000 clones listed, around 89% were seen once. The source material was peripheral blood, sampled in a trial of Ad26.COV2.S vaccine versus placebo. The sequence was collected from a person between 18 and 59 years old who received the Ad26.COV2.S COVID-19 vaccine or a placebo. This chain uses TRBV5-1 with TRBJ2-1, with TRBD1 matching over 11 bases. CDR3 in DNA: TGCGCCAGCAGCTTGGATGGACAGGGGGCCAATGAGCAGTTCTTC. It encodes CASSLDGQGANEQFF.